The rows below give T cell receptor beta chains drawn from one sample of a study of T cell repertoires in cytomegalovirus infection. TCRdb re-called the reads through MiXCR, storing one row per CDR3 protein. The sample lists roughly 180,000 distinct CDR3 sequences; 28% were seen once. The sequencing input was PBMCs. The receptors originated from a human donor in good health (CMV status not recorded). Some clones in this sample may be carry-over from other donors' samples. Both conserved end residues are trimmed from each CDR3.

V | CDR3
TRBV25-1 | ASSGFQETQY
TRBV7-2 | ASSIRGATEAF
TRBV9 | ASSVLTGVDTDTQY
TRBV29-1 | SVLGQGYGYT
TRBV7-9 | ASSALGLPDTQY
TRBV7-9 | ASSSEIQGYTGELF
TRBV7-2 | ASSLAGPGPLNTEAF
TRBV7-9 | ASSLLPGSTYEQY
TRBV5-4 | ASSGRTGRGTEAF
TRBV7-2 | ASSLGGGGLRTF
TRBV5-1 | ASSLERARSGNTIY
TRBV20-1 | SASELDFEQF
TRBV18 | ASSPIQISGPLQETQY
TRBV7-8 | ASSPGTGSYSPLH
TRBV4-2 | ASSQVGTENEKLF
TRBV5-5 | ASSLPGVAEQF
TRBV2 | ASSAERDTEAF
TRBV12-3/TRBV12-4 | ASSLGTRYGYT
TRBV27 | ASSRQGQGGYT
TRBV7-2 | ASSPPGPQETQY
TRBV15 | ATSRGSGADTQY
TRBV10-3 | AISESGEALGTPLH
TRBV29-1 | SVGEGSENTIY
TRBV6-1 | ASIPAGFPETQY
TRBV11-2 | ASSPGTGGPYEQY
TRBV28 | ASSSTGAEQY
TRBV4-2 | ASSQERSGDTEAF
TRBV7-2 | ASSCTSGGRSSTDTQY
TRBV7-2 | ASSPRDSTDTQY
TRBV6-6 | ASHKGGTDTQY
TRBV5-4 | ASSSPIGGGVYGYT
TRBV7-2 | ASSLSGARLEAF
TRBV29-1 | SARNLETQY
TRBV12-5 | ASGLVRPRGSYEQY